This TCR beta chain was obtained from a study of blood T cell repertoires in COVID-19 (dated by TCRdb to 2019 to 2021). For the wider study: Samples from collaborators originated in the United States, Italy and Spain and spanned both the acute and convalescent phases of COVID-19. Nearly every sample came with metadata listing a de-identified subject ID, COVID-19 status, age in years and sex. Samples came from the ongoing ImmuneRACE study (first 160 participants) plus 1,254 subjects from 6 global collaborators. The repertoires were made available in a free public database intended to serve as a resource for research on the immune response to SARS-CoV-2. The dataset comprised deeply sampled blood TCRbeta repertoires from subjects exposed to, actively infected with, or recovered from COVID-19. The prospective study material was composed of cDNA or gDNA derived from T cells, B-cell-depleted T cells, or PBMCs. HLA class I and class II types, where available, came from metadata supplied by the sample provider rather than from assay-based typing.

TCRbeta CDR3 regions were amplified from genomic DNA by means of the immunoSEQ Assay, a bias-controlled multiplex PCR. The paper's data handling went like this. Nucleated cell counts per sample were estimated from amplification of reference gene primers within the assay. To quantify the absolute abundance of each unique TCRbeta CDR3 rearrangement, sequence reads were collapsed and filtered. Productive Simpson clonality was computed per sample as the square root of Simpson's diversity index over productive rearrangements. This is the immuneACCESS table as TCRdb keeps it, with only in-frame sequences that have V and J called. A part of the clones is gone; compared with another copy, unresolved V genes explain less than half, and the rest is unexplained. V, J and clone size were drawn from that table, and D and trimming were deduced from the DNA. The sample table records roughly 8,200 clones; 84% of these occur just once. Under 20% of the sample is held by the ten biggest clonotypes.

Summary of the overall study and its limitations: Clinical and demographic metadata were provided uncurated, with the amount varying by source and participant.

Collaborating institutions collected whole blood in K2EDTA tubes following their own protocols. For TCRbeta analysis, collaborator samples were shipped as frozen whole blood, as isolated PBMCs, or as DNA extracted from either sample type. Clipping removes 5 bases from V and 3 bases from J, with 4 as the unmatched junction base count. The CDR3 measures 14 amino acids from cysteine to phenylalanine. The retained sequence is limited to the CDR3, 42 bases, with the frame set at the first base. CDR1 and CDR2 are drawn from the germline V gene (reference sequence): LGHDT, YNNKEL. As regards this clone: What antigen it recognizes has not been identified. Base qualities are not recorded, but no much larger clone differs from it by a single base.

The V gene is TRBV3-1 (or the pseudogene TRBV3-2) and the J gene is TRBJ1-2, with TRBD1 matching 9 junction bases. The material sequenced was peripheral blood. The receptor's source is a human donor with active COVID-19. The donor label of this sample is uncertain. The CDR3 here reads CASSYRGQDYGYTF. At the DNA level, the sequence is TGTGCCAGCAGCTACAGGGGGCAGGACTATGGCTACACCTTC.